The T cell receptor (delta chain) described here comes from a study of gamma-delta T cells after stem cell transplantation (dated by TCRdb to between 2015 and 2016). Reading from cysteine to phenylalanine, the CDR3 counts 19 amino acids. Left in the record is the CDR3 DNA by itself, 57 bases read in frame from the first base. V and J are truncated by 0 bases and 10 bases respectively, leaving an intervening sequence of 32 bases. For CDR1 and CDR2, the germline V gene lists GEAIGNYY and EKD. The method was RT-PCR. Sequencing used an Illumina MiSeq. TCRdb recomputed clones from the public reads with CATT; identical DNA rows were then combined. This sample holds about 2,100 delta-chain clones; roughly 1% were observed only once. Approximately 29% of the sample is taken by the ten largest. Relative to its sample, this clone is medium-sized (0.01 to 0.1%). Its antigen remains unidentified. Within one base of it there is no much larger clone, and no base qualities were kept. Other DNA variants within this sample encode the same CDR3.

The sample comprised gamma-delta T cells. The clonotype originates from a human donor. It is not recorded whose cells these are; they may come from a transplant donor. The V and J genes are TRDV2 and TRDJ1; the D region possibly corresponds to TRDD2 (6 bases align). Here the CDR3 is given as CACDTGELLLDDPDKGLIF. Here is the DNA: TGTGCCTGTGACACCGGAGAGCTCCTACTGGACGATCCCGATAAAGGACTCATCTTT.